The 5 T cell receptor beta chains below were found in one sample sequenced in a study of breast tumors, draining lymph nodes, adjacent tissues. MiXCR, run by TCRdb on the multiplex PCR reads, gives a single entry per CDR3 protein. The sample includes about 20,000 distinct CDR3 sequences, over 40% seen only once; the top ten take roughly a fifth. Sequencing was carried out using breast tumor tissue. Every receptor here comes from a female donor with breast cancer. Some clones in this sample may be carry-over from other donors' samples.

With regard to this clonotype: Germline and junction disagree at one end, which may indicate a read error. V usage is TRBV7-2 and J usage is TRBJ1-2; D possibly corresponds to TRBD1 (5 bases). The germline CDR1 and CDR2 sequences are SGHTA and FQGNSA. The CDR3 has 15 residues. The CDR3, as DNA: TGTGCCAGCAGCCCTCAAACAGGATCGCGAAATGGCTACCCCTTC. As protein: CASSPQTGSRNGYPF.

This clonotype has a count of ten or more. This chain connects TRBV7-9 to TRBJ1-4; the D is unclear. Germline CDR1 is SEHNR and CDR2 is FQNEAQ (reference sequence). V lost 2 bases, J lost 5 bases, and 12 bases lay in between. The length of the CDR3 is 15 residues. CDR3 coding DNA: TGTGCCAGCAGCTTATATTCCAGATCAAATGAAAAACTGTTTTTT. Protein product: CASSLYSRSNEKLFF.

This chain joins TRBV20-1 and TRBJ2-5; 7 bases are shared with TRBD2. The J segment lost 7 bases and the V segment lost 4 bases, leaving 12 bases of the junction unmatched. Germline V gene data show CDR1 as DFQATT and CDR2 as SNEGSKA (reference sequence). This CDR3 comprises 14 residues. This CDR3 reads CSAKVLGAGATQYF. The CDR3 coding sequence is TGCAGTGCTAAAGTCTTAGGGGCGGGAGCGACCCAGTACTTC.

This clonotype has a count of ten or more. J is TRBJ2-3 and V is TRBV3-1; D is possibly TRBD2 (5 bases). The V end was cut by 4 bases, the J end by 0 bases, with 11 bases between. Germline V gene lookup returns CDR1 LGHDT and CDR2 YNNKEL (reference sequence). This CDR3 spans 15 amino acids. The CDR3 DNA reads TGTGCCAGCAGCCCGACGGGGTTAAGCACAGATACGCAGTATTTT. Residues: CASSPTGLSTDTQYF.

This clonotype was seen at least ten times. A much more abundant neighbour one base away suggests this may be a read error. Since no conserved phenylalanine or tryptophan closes the CDR3, a read error is the likely cause. This chain uses TRBV9 with TRBJ2-5, with D uncertain. V shed 5 bases and J shed 5 bases, with 13 bases lying between them. The germline gives CDR1 SGDLS, CDR2 YYNGEE. The CDR3 contains 13 residues. In DNA form, the CDR3 reads TGTGCCAGCAGTGAAGACACCGTTGAGACCCAGTACTCC. This codes for CASSEDTVETQYS.